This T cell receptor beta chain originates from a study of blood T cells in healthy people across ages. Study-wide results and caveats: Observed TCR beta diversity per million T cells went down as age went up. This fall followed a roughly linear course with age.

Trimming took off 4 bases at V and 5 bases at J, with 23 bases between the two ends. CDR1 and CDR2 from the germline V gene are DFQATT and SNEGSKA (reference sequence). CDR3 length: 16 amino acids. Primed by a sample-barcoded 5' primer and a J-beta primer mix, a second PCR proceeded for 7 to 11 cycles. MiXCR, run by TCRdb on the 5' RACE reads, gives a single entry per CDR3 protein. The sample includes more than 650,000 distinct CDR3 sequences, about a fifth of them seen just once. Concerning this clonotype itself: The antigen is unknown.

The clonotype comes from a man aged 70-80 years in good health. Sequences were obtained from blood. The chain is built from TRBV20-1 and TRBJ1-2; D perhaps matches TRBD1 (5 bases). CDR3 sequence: CSAKEYPIGTGYGYTF. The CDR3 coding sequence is TGCAGTGCTAAGGAGTACCCGATAGGAACAGGTTATGGCTACACCTTC.